The sequence of this T cell receptor (beta chain) was determined in a study of CD8+CD57+ T cells in acquired aplastic anemia. Overall study context: CD4+ and CD8+ cells, once sorted, gave DNA averaging roughly 3.2 ug. CD4+ cell libraries from healthy donors averaged around 11 million reads. Study results and limitations: Statistical testing detected no significant gap in CD8+ Simpson's diversity between patients and controls.

The CDR3 is 12 residues long. Germline V gene lookup returns CDR1 DFQATT and CDR2 SNEGSKA (reference sequence). Trimming took 1 base from V and 3 from J, leaving 7 bases between them. This clonotype came up a few times. Antigen specificity is unknown. Genomic DNA, serving as template, underwent TCR beta VDJ and CDR3 profiling. TCRdb independently ran MiXCR on the reads; one entry per CDR3 protein. The table records a few hundred thousand distinct CDR3 sequences, approximately 60% of them present only once. Sample: sorted CD4+, CD8+, or CD8+CD57+ T cells (not recorded which) from PBMCs. This chain uses TRBV20-1 with TRBJ2-7; perhaps TRBD1 as D (5 bases). This sequence originates from a human donor in good health. For the CDR3, the DNA is TGCAGTGCTAGAGGCAGGGACTACGAGCAGTACTTC. The encoded protein is CSARGRDYEQYF.